Sequencing of this TCR beta chain was carried out in a study of monozygotic twins with inflammatory bowel disease. Points from the study as a whole: Nothing supported a single strong signal or clonotype that was associated with IBD.

Germline V gene lookup returns CDR1 MDHEN and CDR2 SYDVKM. This CDR3 contains 13 residues. Each sample had eight separate cDNA synthesis reactions. TCRdb re-called the 5' RACE reads and shows each CDR3 protein once, DNA omitted. The sample includes 150,000 to 200,000 distinct CDR3 sequences. Points on this clonotype: The antigen remains unidentified.

The chain uses TRBV28 and TRBJ1-2; the D call of TRBD1 rests on TCRdb alone, since no DNA is present to check it. Sequencing input: blood. The TCR originated in a human donor with ulcerative colitis or Crohn's disease, or a healthy co-twin of an affected twin (not recorded which). The CDR3 here is CASEDLRVVGYTF.